The sequence of this T cell receptor beta chain was determined in a study of shared clonotypes between healthy human individuals. Study results and caveats: The sharing of 4.5% to 6.5% of naive CD4 clonotypes was seen across a few donors.

About this clone: Its antigen is currently unknown.

Authors' methods: ImmunoSEQ output held junction-only sequences without quality scores, so filtering differed. The method was immunoSEQ multiplex PCR; TCRdb's version includes in-frame clones alone and lacks a portion of them. V and J calls and clone size are as listed in that table; D and trimming were resolved from the DNA. The sample records 2 million to 3 million clones, 93% being singletons. The sample consisted of naive CD4+ T cells from PBMCs. The subset is: CD45RA+ positively selected. The source of this sequence is a man younger than 35 in good health. Some clones in this sample may be carry-over from other donors' samples.

Written as DNA, the CDR3 is TGTGCCAGCATGCCGAGACAGAATGAAAAACTGTTTTTT. Encoded protein: CASMPRQNEKLFF. The rearrangement uses TRBV6-1 and TRBJ1-4, with a tentative D call TRBD1 (5 bases). There are 13 residues in the CDR3. CDR1 MNHNS and CDR2 SASEGT come from the germline V gene. V shed 7 bases and J shed 5 bases, with 11 bases lying between them.